These T cell receptor beta chains were read from a single sample in a study of blood T cell repertoires in COVID-19. Sequencing used immunoSEQ multiplex PCR; TCRdb keeps in-frame clones, though not all of them. The table shows around 210,000 clones, with under 90% occurring only once. Specimen: peripheral blood. These receptors originate from an elderly woman with COVID-19, enrolled during active disease. Each CDR3 is given with its conserved first and last residue. Each record gives: V gene, D gene, J gene, CDR3 length, clone size, CDR3 protein, CDR3 DNA. A D gene is named only where the DNA matches it firmly. Clone size is not always given. Where it is, it says once, few, many or a class for expanded clones.

>TRBV7-9|-|TRBJ1-1|13|-
CASSIQMNTEAFF
TGTGCCAGCAGCATTCAGATGAACACTGAAGCTTTCTTT
>TRBV5-1|-|TRBJ1-4|15|few
CASSLGATSNEKLFF
TGCGCCAGCAGCTTGGGGGCAACGAGTAATGAAAAACTGTTTTTT
>TRBV5-4|-|TRBJ1-1|13|-
CASSLMTGTEAFF
TGTGCCAGCAGCTTAATGACAGGCACTGAAGCTTTCTTT
>TRBV5-1|-|TRBJ1-6|15|-
CASSRGGTDNSPLHF
TGCGCCAGCAGCCGCGGAGGGACGGATAATTCACCCCTCCACTTT
>TRBV7-9|-|TRBJ1-2|14|few
CASSIGGSGYGYTF
TGTGCCAGCAGCATCGGAGGGTCAGGCTATGGCTACACCTTC
>TRBV6-2/TRBV6-3|-|TRBJ1-3|14|few
CASSPTGSFNTIYF
TGTGCCAGCAGCCCGACAGGAAGCTTCAACACCATATATTTT
>TRBV9|TRBD1|TRBJ1-5|15|-
CASSVTGDGNQPQHF
TGTGCCAGCAGCGTTACAGGGGATGGCAATCAGCCCCAGCATTTT
>TRBV27|-|TRBJ2-1|14|-
CASSLFSRGREQFF
TGTGCCAGCAGTTTATTCTCGCGGGGGCGTGAGCAGTTCTTC
>TRBV18|-|TRBJ1-2|14|-
CASSPGQTSYGYTF
TGTGCCAGCTCACCAGGGCAGACCTCTTATGGCTACACCTTC
>TRBV15|TRBD2|TRBJ2-1|20|-
CATSRGTTSGTLSTYNEQFF
TGTGCCACCAGCAGAGGGACGACTAGCGGGACTCTAAGCACCTACAATGAGCAGTTCTTC
>TRBV2|TRBD1|TRBJ1-3|15|-
CASSRTGGLGNTIYF
TGTGCCAGCAGTCGAACAGGGGGCCTCGGAAACACCATATATTTT
>TRBV5-1|TRBD2|TRBJ2-5|17|-
CASSFRPYSGSPGTQYF
TGCGCCAGCAGCTTCCGCCCATATAGCGGGAGTCCCGGGACCCAGTACTTC
>TRBV7-3|TRBD2|TRBJ2-2|16|-
CASSPLAGVSTGELFF
TGTGCCAGCAGCCCGCTAGCGGGAGTTAGCACCGGGGAGCTGTTTTTT